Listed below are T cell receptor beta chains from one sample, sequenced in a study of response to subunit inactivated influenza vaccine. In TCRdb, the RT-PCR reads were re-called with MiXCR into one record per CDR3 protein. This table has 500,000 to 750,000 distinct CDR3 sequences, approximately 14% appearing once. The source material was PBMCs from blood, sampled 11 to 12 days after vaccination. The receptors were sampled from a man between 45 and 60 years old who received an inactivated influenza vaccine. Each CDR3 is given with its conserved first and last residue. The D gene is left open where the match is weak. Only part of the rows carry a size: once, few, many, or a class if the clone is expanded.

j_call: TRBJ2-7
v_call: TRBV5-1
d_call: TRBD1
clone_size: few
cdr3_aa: CASSPTGGVPGEQYF
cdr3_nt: TGCGCCAGCAGCCCTACAGGGGGCGTTCCGGGCGAGCAGTACTTC

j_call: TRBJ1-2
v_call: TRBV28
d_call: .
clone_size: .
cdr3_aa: CASRGGGDTYGYTF
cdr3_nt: TGTGCCAGCAGAGGAGGGGGGGACACCTATGGCTACACCTTC

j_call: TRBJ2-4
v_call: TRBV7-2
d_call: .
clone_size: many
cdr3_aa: CASSLEVNIQYF
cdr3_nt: TGTGCCAGCAGCTTAGAAGTAAACATTCAGTACTTC

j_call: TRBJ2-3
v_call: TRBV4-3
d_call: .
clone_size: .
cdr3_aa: CASSHYSLGSTDTQYF
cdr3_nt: TGCGCCAGCAGCCATTACTCGTTAGGGAGCACAGATACGCAGTATTTT

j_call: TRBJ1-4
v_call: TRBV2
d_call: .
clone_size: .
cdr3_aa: CASSEFLGSNEKLFF
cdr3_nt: TGTGCCAGCAGTGAATTTCTCGGTAGTAATGAAAAACTGTTTTTT

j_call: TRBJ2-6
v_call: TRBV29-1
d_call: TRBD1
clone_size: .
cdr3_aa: CSVGQGQSGANVLTF
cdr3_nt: TGCAGCGTGGGACAGGGTCAGTCTGGGGCCAACGTCCTGACTTTC

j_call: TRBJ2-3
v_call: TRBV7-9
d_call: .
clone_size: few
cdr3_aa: CASSSPTHTQYF
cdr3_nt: TGTGCCAGCAGTTCGCCCACACATACGCAGTATTTT

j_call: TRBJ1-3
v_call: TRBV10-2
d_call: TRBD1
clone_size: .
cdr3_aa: CASSRTGDLSGNTIYF
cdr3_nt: TGCGCCAGCAGCCGGACAGGTGACCTTTCTGGAAACACCATATATTTT

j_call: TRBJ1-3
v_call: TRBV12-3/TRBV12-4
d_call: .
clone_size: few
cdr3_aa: CASSRTGNTIYF
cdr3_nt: TGTGCCAGCAGCCGGACTGGAAACACCATATATTTT

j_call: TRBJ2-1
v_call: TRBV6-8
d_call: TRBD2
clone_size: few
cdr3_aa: CASSLGLAGAPAAANEQFF
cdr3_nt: TGTGCCAGCAGTTTGGGACTAGCGGGAGCGCCGGCAGCGGCTAATGAGCAGTTCTTC

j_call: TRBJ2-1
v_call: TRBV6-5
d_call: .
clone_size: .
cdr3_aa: CASSYSASSYNEQFF
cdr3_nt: TGTGCCAGCAGTTACAGTGCTAGCTCCTACAATGAGCAGTTCTTC

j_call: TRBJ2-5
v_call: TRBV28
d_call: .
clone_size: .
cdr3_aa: CASSLPFRGAQYF
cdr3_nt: TGTGCCAGCAGTTTACCGTTCAGAGGGGCCCAGTACTTC

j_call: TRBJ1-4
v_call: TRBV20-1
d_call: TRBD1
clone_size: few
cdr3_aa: CSARLGQGANNEKLFF
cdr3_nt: TGCAGTGCTAGATTGGGACAGGGGGCGAATAATGAAAAACTGTTTTTT

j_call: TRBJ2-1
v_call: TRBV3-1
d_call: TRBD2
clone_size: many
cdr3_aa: CASSQVLAGGNNEQFF
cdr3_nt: TGTGCCAGCAGCCAAGTCCTAGCGGGAGGGAACAATGAGCAGTTCTTC

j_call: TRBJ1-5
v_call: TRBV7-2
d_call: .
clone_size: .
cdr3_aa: CASSLDPGQPQHF
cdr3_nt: TGTGCCAGCAGCTTAGATCCGGGACAGCCCCAGCATTTT

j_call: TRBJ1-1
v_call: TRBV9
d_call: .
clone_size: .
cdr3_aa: CASSVGANTEAFF
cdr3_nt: TGTGCCAGCAGCGTAGGCGCGAACACTGAAGCTTTCTTT

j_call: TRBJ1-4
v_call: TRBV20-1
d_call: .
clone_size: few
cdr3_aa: CSARDGGATRGKLFF
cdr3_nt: TGCAGTGCTAGAGATGGAGGGGCAACCCGAGGAAAACTGTTTTTT

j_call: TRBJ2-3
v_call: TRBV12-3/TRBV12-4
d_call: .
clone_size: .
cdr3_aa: CASSGAYTDTQYF
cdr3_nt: TGTGCCAGCAGTGGAGCATACACAGATACGCAGTATTTT

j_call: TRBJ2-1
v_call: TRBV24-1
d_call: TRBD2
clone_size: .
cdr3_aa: CATSDPGTRNEQFF
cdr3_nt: TGTGCCACCAGTGACCCCGGGACTAGAAATGAGCAGTTCTTC

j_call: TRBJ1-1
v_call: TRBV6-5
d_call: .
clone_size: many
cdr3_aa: CASSYRWNTEAFF
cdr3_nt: TGTGCCAGCAGTTACCGATGGAACACTGAAGCTTTCTTT

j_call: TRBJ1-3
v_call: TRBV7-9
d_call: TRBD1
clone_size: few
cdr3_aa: CASSPTTGAGNTIYF
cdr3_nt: TGTGCCAGCAGCCCCACCACAGGGGCTGGAAACACCATATATTTT

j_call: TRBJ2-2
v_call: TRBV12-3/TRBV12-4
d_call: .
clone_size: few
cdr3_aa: CASSETTGLTGELFF
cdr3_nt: TGTGCCAGCAGTGAGACGACGGGGCTCACCGGGGAGCTGTTTTTT

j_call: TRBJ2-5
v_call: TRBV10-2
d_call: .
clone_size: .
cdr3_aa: CASSDLGETQYF
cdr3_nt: TGCGCCAGCAGTGACTTGGGAGAGACCCAGTACTTC

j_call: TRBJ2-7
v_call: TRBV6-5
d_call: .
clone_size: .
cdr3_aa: CASSYSFSVYEQYF
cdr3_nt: TGTGCCAGCAGTTACTCGTTCAGTGTGTACGAGCAGTACTTC

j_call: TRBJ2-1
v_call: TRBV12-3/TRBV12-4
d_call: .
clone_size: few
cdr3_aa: CASSLSAVGNEQFF
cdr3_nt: TGTGCCAGCAGTTTGTCGGCGGTGGGTAATGAGCAGTTCTTC

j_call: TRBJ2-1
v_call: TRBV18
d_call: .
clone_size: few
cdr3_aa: CASSPQVFSYNEQFF
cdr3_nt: TGTGCCAGCTCACCACAGGTGTTCTCCTACAATGAGCAGTTCTTC

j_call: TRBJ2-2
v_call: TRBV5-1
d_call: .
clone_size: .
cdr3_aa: CASSAGTAYQTGELFF
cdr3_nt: TGCGCCAGCAGCGCGGGGACGGCGTACCAGACCGGGGAGCTGTTTTTT

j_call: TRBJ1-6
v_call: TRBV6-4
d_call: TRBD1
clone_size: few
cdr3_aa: CASSAIGGFNNSPLHF
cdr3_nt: TGTGCCAGCAGTGCCATAGGGGGCTTCAATAATTCACCCCTCCACTTT

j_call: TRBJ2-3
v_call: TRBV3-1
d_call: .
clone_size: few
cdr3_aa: CASTPSGGFSTDTQYF
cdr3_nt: TGTGCCAGCACCCCCAGCGGAGGCTTCTCGACAGATACGCAGTATTTT

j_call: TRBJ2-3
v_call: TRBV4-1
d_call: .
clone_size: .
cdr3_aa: CASSQGRADLWDTQYF
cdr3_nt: TGCGCCAGCAGCCAAGGAAGAGCAGACCTCTGGGATACGCAGTATTTT

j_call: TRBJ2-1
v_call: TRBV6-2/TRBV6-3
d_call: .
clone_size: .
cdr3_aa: CASSYGGYYNEQFF
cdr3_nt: TGTGCCAGCAGTTACGGAGGGTATTACAATGAGCAGTTCTTC

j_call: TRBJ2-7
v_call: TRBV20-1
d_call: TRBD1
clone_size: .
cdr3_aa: CSAEQGGNSEQYF
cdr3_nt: TGCAGTGCGGAACAGGGGGGAAACAGCGAGCAGTACTTC

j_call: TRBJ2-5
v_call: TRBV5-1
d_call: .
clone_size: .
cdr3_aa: CASWGFSRGKETQYF
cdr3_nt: TGCGCCAGCTGGGGCTTCTCTAGGGGAAAAGAGACCCAGTACTTC

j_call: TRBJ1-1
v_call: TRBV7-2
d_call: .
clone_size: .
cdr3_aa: CASSPQGAIPEAFF
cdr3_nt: TGTGCCAGCAGCCCCCAGGGCGCGATCCCTGAAGCTTTCTTT

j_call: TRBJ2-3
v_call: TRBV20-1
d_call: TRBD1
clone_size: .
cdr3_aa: CSARDPWTGVGDTQYF
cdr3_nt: TGCAGTGCTAGAGATCCTTGGACAGGGGTCGGAGATACGCAGTATTTT

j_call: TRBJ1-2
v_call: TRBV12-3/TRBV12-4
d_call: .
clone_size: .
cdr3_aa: CASRPDHRVPNYGYTF
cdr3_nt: TGTGCCAGCAGACCGGACCACAGAGTCCCTAACTATGGCTACACCTTC

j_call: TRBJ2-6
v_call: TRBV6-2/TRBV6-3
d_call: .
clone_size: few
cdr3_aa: CASSYSGDGANVLTF
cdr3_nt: TGTGCCAGCAGTTACTCAGGGGACGGGGCCAACGTCCTGACTTTC

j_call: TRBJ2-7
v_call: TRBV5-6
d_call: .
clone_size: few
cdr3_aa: CASSRTLQGLVEQYF
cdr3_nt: TGTGCCAGCAGCCGAACACTACAGGGACTCGTCGAGCAGTACTTC

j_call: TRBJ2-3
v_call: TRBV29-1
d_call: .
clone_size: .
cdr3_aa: CSVGTLGDTQYF
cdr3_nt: TGCAGCGTGGGGACATTAGGAGATACGCAGTATTTT

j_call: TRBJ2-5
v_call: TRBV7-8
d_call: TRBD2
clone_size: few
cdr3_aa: CASSLHRTSSQETQYF
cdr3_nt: TGTGCCAGCAGCCTTCATAGGACTAGCTCCCAAGAGACCCAGTACTTC

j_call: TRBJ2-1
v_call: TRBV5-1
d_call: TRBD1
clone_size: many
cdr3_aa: CASSFVWTGTSYNEQFF
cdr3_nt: TGCGCCAGCAGCTTCGTTTGGACAGGGACTTCCTACAATGAGCAGTTCTTC

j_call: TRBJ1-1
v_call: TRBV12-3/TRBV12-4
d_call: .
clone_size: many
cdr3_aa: CASSLAVVRVNTEAFF
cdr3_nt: TGTGCCAGCAGTTTAGCGGTCGTACGGGTGAACACTGAAGCTTTCTTT

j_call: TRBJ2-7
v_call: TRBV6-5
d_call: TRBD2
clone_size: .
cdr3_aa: CASSYSLAGVYEQYF
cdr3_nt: TGTGCCAGCAGTTACTCGCTAGCGGGGGTTTACGAGCAGTACTTC

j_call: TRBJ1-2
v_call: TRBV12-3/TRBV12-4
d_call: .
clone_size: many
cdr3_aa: CASSLTGSPIYGYTF
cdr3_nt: TGTGCCAGCAGTTTAACGGGGTCACCTATCTATGGCTACACCTTC

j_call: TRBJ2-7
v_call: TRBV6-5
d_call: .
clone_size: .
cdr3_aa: CASSYSDNLYEQYF
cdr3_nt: TGTGCCAGCAGTTACTCGGACAACCTATACGAGCAGTACTTC

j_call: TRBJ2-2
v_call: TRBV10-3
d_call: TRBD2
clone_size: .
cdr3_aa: CASRLASISNTGELFF
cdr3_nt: TGTGCCTCTCGACTAGCGAGTATTTCGAACACCGGGGAGCTGTTTTTT

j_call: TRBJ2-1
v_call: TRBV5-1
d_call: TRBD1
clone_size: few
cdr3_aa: CASSLTPGQPYNEQFF
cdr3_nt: TGCGCCAGCAGCTTAACCCCGGGACAGCCCTACAATGAGCAGTTCTTC

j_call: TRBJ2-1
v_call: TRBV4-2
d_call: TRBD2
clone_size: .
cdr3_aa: CASSTYRRLAGRSSYNEQFF
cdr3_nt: TGTGCCAGCAGCACATACAGGAGACTAGCGGGAAGGTCCTCCTACAATGAGCAGTTCTTC

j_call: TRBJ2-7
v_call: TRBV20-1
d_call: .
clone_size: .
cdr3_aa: CSARGTWRTYEQYF
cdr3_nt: TGCAGTGCTAGAGGGACGTGGCGAACCTACGAGCAGTACTTC

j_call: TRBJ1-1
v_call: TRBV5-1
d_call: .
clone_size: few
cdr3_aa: CASSGPGPNTEAFF
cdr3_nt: TGCGCCAGCAGCGGCCCAGGACCGAACACTGAAGCTTTCTTT

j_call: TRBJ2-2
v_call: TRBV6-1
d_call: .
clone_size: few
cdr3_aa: CASSEWEELFF
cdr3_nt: TGTGCCAGCAGTGAATGGGAGGAGCTGTTTTTT

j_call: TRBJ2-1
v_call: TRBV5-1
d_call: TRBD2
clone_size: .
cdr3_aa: CASSPAGAGNEQFF
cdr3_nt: TGCGCCAGCAGCCCAGCGGGAGCGGGTAATGAGCAGTTCTTC

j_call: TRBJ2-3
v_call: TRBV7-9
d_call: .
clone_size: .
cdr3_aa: CASSEQDTQYF
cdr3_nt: TGTGCCAGCAGCGAGCAAGATACGCAGTATTTT

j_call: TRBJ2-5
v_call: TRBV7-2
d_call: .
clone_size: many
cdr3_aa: CASSLVGGREETQYF
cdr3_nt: TGTGCCAGCAGCTTAGTTGGGGGGCGCGAGGAGACCCAGTACTTC

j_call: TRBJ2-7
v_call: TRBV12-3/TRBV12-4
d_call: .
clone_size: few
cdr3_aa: CASNFGSSSYEQYF
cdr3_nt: TGTGCCAGCAACTTTGGGTCGAGCTCCTACGAGCAGTACTTC